This T cell receptor (beta chain) originates from a study of shared clonotypes between healthy human individuals. Comments on this clone: Its antigen is currently unknown.

Study results and limitations: Despite large depth, rarefaction showed incomplete sorted-subset sequencing.

Evenly divided among several immunoSEQ plates was the genomic DNA of each subset. Original data processing: ImmunoSEQ sequences covered only the junction and lacked quality scores; filtering therefore differed. The repertoire was sequenced with immunoSEQ multiplex PCR; TCRdb's copy has only in-frame clones and lacks some. The V and J calls and clone size are taken from that table; D and trimming were inferred from the DNA. The sample records 2.3 million or so clones, 80% to 95% being singletons. The sequenced material came from naive CD4+ T cells from PBMCs. Regarding subset: CD45RA+ positively selected. The TCR sequence derives from a man younger than 35 in good health. Some clones in this sample may be carry-over from other donors' samples.

The CDR3 DNA is TGTGCCAGCAACACAGTATACTATGGCTACACCTTC. It is translated as CASNTVYYGYTF. V is TRBV2 and J is TRBJ1-2, with D hard to call. Germline V gives CDR1 SNHLY, CDR2 FYNNEI. Trimming left V 7 bases short and J 3 bases short, with 9 bases between. The CDR3 totals 12 residues.